This TCR beta chain was documented in a study of T-cell reconstitution after alpha-beta-depleted transplantation in children. This clonotype was seen a handful of times. A library of TCRbeta sequences, prepared with unique molecular identifiers, was generated. Each CDR3 protein gets one entry after TCRdb re-called the PCR reads with MiXCR. Of 400,000 to 450,000 distinct CDR3 sequences detected, roughly 44% appear once; the ten largest clones hold 25% to 30%. The receptor was derived from a girl aged 2 to 10 with aplastic anemia, due to receive a stem cell transplant. The sample here was PBMCs, taken before TCRalphabeta/CD19-depleted stem cell transplant.

The CDR3 DNA sequence: TGTGCCAGCAGCTCACCAGCGGGAGAGTGGGACAATGAGCAGTTCTTC. As protein: CASSSPAGEWDNEQFF. The rearrangement joins TRBV11-1 to TRBJ2-1; 8 bases agree with TRBD2. The V gene end was trimmed by 4 bases and the J gene end by 5 bases; junction bases not matched to a gene: 10. From germline, CDR1 is SGHAT and CDR2 FQDESV (reference sequence). The length of the CDR3 is 16 residues.